This T cell receptor (beta chain) stems from a study of control samples from healthy donors and cancer patients. TCRdb's copy holds only in-frame clones and misses some; the assay was immunoSEQ multiplex PCR. Of under 200,000 clones listed, less than 95% are singletons. CDR1 is SGHDT, CDR2 YYEEEE, per germline. This CDR3 comprises 14 residues. V was pared by 4 bases and J by 5 bases, with 15 bases between. Input material: PBMCs. This sequence originates from a man between 60 and 75 years old with colorectal cancer. The J gene is TRBJ1-1, the V gene TRBV5-6, with D possibly TRBD1 on 6 matching bases. The CDR3 spells CASSTTGGVTEAFF. The CDR3 bases are TGTGCCAGCAGCACGACAGGAGGAGTAACTGAAGCTTTCTTT.